This passage covers 20 T cell receptor beta chains from one sample sequenced in a study of T cell changes during pregnancy in multiple sclerosis. Sequenced by immunoSEQ multiplex PCR; TCRdb stores in-frame clones only, minus some. The table has approximately 98,000 clones, just over 90% seen once; the top ten hold less than 2.5%. This material consisted of peripheral blood, taken after pregnancy. The receptors stem from a female donor in good health, enrolled as a control in a pregnancy study.

This clone showed up just a few times. The chain joins TRBV7-9 to TRBJ1-4, with D possibly being TRBD1 (5 bases). CDR1 and CDR2 (germline): SEHNR, FQNEAQ (reference sequence). The CDR3 runs to 16 residues. V lost 3 bases to trimming and J lost 8 bases, with 19 bases between them. CDR3 region: CASSFPELGGGEKLFF. The CDR3, as DNA: TGTGCCAGCAGCTTTCCCGAGCTGGGGGGTGGGGAAAAACTGTTTTTT.

The chain joins TRBV28 to TRBJ1-1; 8 nucleotides match TRBD1. The germline V gene encodes CDR1 MDHEN and CDR2 SYDVKM. V gave up 7 bases and J gave up 1 base; unmatched junction bases: 11. CDR3 length: 16 residues. CDR3 sequence: CASNPGGHTPNTEAFF. CDR3 nucleotide sequence: TGTGCCAGCAACCCAGGGGGCCATACTCCGAACACTGAAGCTTTCTTT.

This clone is a singleton in its sample. For the CDR3, the DNA is TGTGCCAGCTCAGGGGACGACCCCCGGTCCTACAATGAGCAGTTCTTC. Translating gives CASSGDDPRSYNEQFF. The chain joins TRBV6-4 to TRBJ2-1; tentatively, D is TRBD1 (6 bases). The ends were cut back, 8 bases at V and 1 base at J, with 18 bases in the middle. CDR1 is MRHNA and CDR2 is SNTAGT in the germline V gene. The length of the CDR3 is 16 residues.

This chain uses TRBV29-1 with TRBJ1-4, with D possibly matching TRBD1 (5 bases). V shed 7 bases and J shed 8 bases, with 17 bases lying between them. Per germline, CDR1 SQVTM and CDR2 ANQGSEA. The CDR3 length is 13 residues. For the CDR3, the DNA is TGCAGCGCCCAGGGAGGGCTTAGCGAAAAACTGTTTTTT. The encoded protein is CSAQGGLSEKLFF.

The rearrangement joins TRBV23-1 to TRBJ1-2, with 7 bases that match TRBD1. TRBV23-1 is an ORF, and what it does is uncertain. This CDR3 comprises 15 residues. Trimming removed 2 bases from V and 7 bases from J; junction bases left unmatched: 10. The CDR3 DNA reads TGCGCCAGCAGTCAAGACTGTCAGACAGGGTCTGGCTACACCTTC. Protein: CASSQDCQTGSGYTF.

V is TRBV7-9 and J is TRBJ2-3, with TRBD1 as a possible D gene (6 bases). The CDR3 length is 13 residues. V gave up 5 bases and J gave up 10 bases, with 16 bases separating them. Germline CDR1 reads SEHNR; CDR2 reads FQNEAQ (reference sequence). CDR3: CASSPGTPVPQYF. The DNA for the CDR3 is TGTGCCAGCAGCCCAGGGACACCGGTTCCGCAGTATTTT.

This clone has only one observation. In nucleotides, the CDR3 is TGTGCCAGTAGTCCCAACCCGAAGCGGGGGGACCAAGAGACCCAGTACTTC. Translation: CASSPNPKRGDQETQYF. The J gene is TRBJ2-5, the V gene TRBV19; 9 positions match TRBD2. The germline gives CDR1 LNHDA, CDR2 SQIVND (reference sequence). The CDR3 length is 17 residues. The V gene end was trimmed by 5 bases and the J gene end by 0 bases; junction bases not matched to a gene: 10.

J is TRBJ2-1 and V is TRBV27; a weak D match, TRBD2 (6 bases). Trimming removed 0 bases from V and 1 base from J, with 7 bases in between. Germline V CDR1 and CDR2: MNHEY, SMNVEV (reference sequence). The CDR3 loop spans 15 amino acids. Written as DNA, the CDR3 is TGTGCCAGCAGTTTATCCGGGACTTCCTACAATGAGCAGTTCTTC. This encodes CASSLSGTSYNEQFF.

The chain has TRBV7-8 and TRBJ2-7; 14 nucleotides agree with TRBD2. Germline V gene data show CDR1 as SGHVS and CDR2 as FQNEAQ. The CDR3 loop spans 16 amino acids. V lost 5 bases and J lost 0; bases outside the gene matches: 3. The CDR3 region has the DNA TGTGCCAGCAGCCCCGGGACTAGCGGGAGCTCCTACGAGCAGTACTTC. Encoded protein: CASSPGTSGSSYEQYF.

This chain connects TRBV5-1 to TRBJ2-7, with a possible D match to TRBD2 (6 bases). CDR1 is SGHRS, CDR2 YFSETQ, per germline. This CDR3 is 14 amino acids long. Trimming stripped 0 bases from V and 3 bases from J, with 10 bases between. The CDR3 nucleotides read TGCGCCAGCAGCTTGGGGGATAGCGGCTACGAGCAGTACTTC. The encoded protein is CASSLGDSGYEQYF.

The CDR3 region is CASSFDRGGEQFF. The CDR3 nucleotides are TGTGCCAGCAGCTTTGACAGGGGCGGTGAGCAGTTCTTC. This chain uses TRBV11-2 with TRBJ2-1, with 8 bases matching TRBD1. The CDR3 is 13 residues long. The V gene end was trimmed by 3 bases and the J gene end by 9 bases; junction bases not matched to a gene: 4. Germline V CDR1 and CDR2: SGHAT, FQNNGV.

V gene TRBV5-1 combines with J gene TRBJ2-3, with D possibly matching TRBD1 (5 bases). CDR3 length: 15 amino acids. Trimming cost V 4 bases and J 0 bases, with 12 bases left between them. Germline values: CDR1 SGHRS, CDR2 YFSETQ. The CDR3 is CASSPGHVSTDTQYF. In nucleotides, the CDR3 is TGCGCCAGCAGCCCAGGACACGTAAGCACAGATACGCAGTATTTT.

The chain is built from TRBV5-4 and TRBJ2-7, with 9 bases fitting TRBD1. This CDR3 contains 17 residues. The germline V gene has CDR1 SGHNT and CDR2 YYREEE (reference sequence). V trimming: 0 bases; J trimming: 4 bases; junction bases outside the gene matches: 11. Here the CDR3 reads CASSLEFGTGFSYEQYF. The CDR3, as DNA: TGTGCCAGCAGCTTGGAATTCGGGACAGGGTTTTCGTACGAGCAGTACTTC.

V and J are TRBV4-1 and TRBJ1-3, with 8 nucleotides matching TRBD1. After removal of 5 bases from V and 4 bases from J, the junction contained 16 bases not matched to a gene. The CDR3 is 18 amino acids. The germline gives CDR1 MGHRA, CDR2 YSYEKL. CDR3 in amino acids: CASSTWFRGPKLGNTIYF. CDR3 in DNA: TGCGCCAGCAGCACTTGGTTCAGGGGGCCGAAGTTGGGAAACACCATATATTTT.

The chain recombines TRBV18 with TRBJ1-1; D is ambiguous. The CDR3 extends over 15 amino acids. Trimming took off 2 bases at V and 3 bases at J, with 13 bases between the two ends. Germline loops: CDR1 KGHSH, CDR2 LQKENI. The CDR3 DNA reads TGTGCCAGCTCACCAGGTGGAGGGCTCCACACTGAAGCTTTCTTT. It yields the protein CASSPGGGLHTEAFF.

This chain connects TRBV29-1 to TRBJ1-1; D perhaps matches TRBD1 (5 bases). Germline CDR1 SQVTM, CDR2 ANQGSEA. The germline V and J ends were trimmed by 0 bases and 7 bases, with 9 bases remaining between them. This CDR3 has 12 amino acids. CDR3 loop: CSVEDGGFEAFF. The CDR3 region has the DNA TGCAGCGTTGAAGATGGGGGGTTTGAAGCTTTCTTT. Drawing the rest from reference TRBV29-1 and TRBJ1-1, the complete variable domain is SAVISQKPSRDICQRGTSLTIQCQVDSQVTMMFWYRQQPGQSLTLIATANQGSEATYESGFVIDKFPISRPNLTFSTLTVSNMSPEDSSIYLCSVEDGGFEAFFGQGTRLTVV.

The gene calls are TRBV29-1 and TRBJ2-1, with a weak D call TRBD2 (6 bases). V gave up 7 bases and J gave up 6 bases, with 16 bases separating them. Germline CDR1 SQVTM, CDR2 ANQGSEA. The CDR3 has 13 residues. This CDR3 is CSARSGLSNEQFF. In DNA, the CDR3 is TGCAGCGCCCGATCGGGACTTAGCAATGAGCAGTTCTTC.

CDR3 nucleotides: TGTGCCTGGAGTGTAGGACAGGGGACACATCAGCCCCAGCATTTT. It is translated as CAWSVGQGTHQPQHF. This chain joins TRBV30 and TRBJ1-5, with 9 nucleotides matching TRBD1. Per germline, CDR1 GTSNPN and CDR2 SVGIG (reference sequence). This CDR3 has 15 amino acids. The ends lost 0 bases at V and 5 bases at J; junction bases unmatched: 5. The complete variable domain, with remaining parts taken from reference TRBV30 and TRBJ1-5, reads SQTIHQWPATLVQPVGSPLSLECTVEGTSNPNLYWYRQAAGRGLQLLFYSVGIGQISSEVPQNLSASRPQDRQFILSSKKLLLSDSGFYLCAWSVGQGTHQPQHFGDGTRLSIL.

The chain employs TRBV7-9 and TRBJ1-3; 8 bases align to TRBD1. The CDR3 runs 15 residues. The germline CDR1 and CDR2 sequences are SEHNR and FQNEAQ (reference sequence). J lost 4 bases, V lost 4 bases, and 6 bases had no gene match. CDR3 DNA sequence: TGTGCCAGCAGCTCTAGGACAGGGACCGGAAACACCATATATTTT. Protein: CASSSRTGTGNTIYF.

The CDR3 region is CASSEVGRGYEQYF. Written as DNA, the CDR3 is TGTGCCAGCAGTGAGGTCGGGAGGGGGTACGAGCAGTACTTC. The V call is TRBV2, the J call TRBJ2-7; 8 bases line up with TRBD2. V lost 3 bases to trimming and J lost 4 bases; unmatched junction nucleotides: 5. Looked up from germline, CDR1 is SNHLY and CDR2 is FYNNEI. The CDR3 sequence is 14 residues long.